This T cell receptor (beta chain) was documented in a study of T cell responses to AZD1222 COVID-19 vaccine. General observations from the study: Donors skewed white British and female; clonal diversity was possibly underestimated.

As concerns this clone: The antigen is not known.

The CDR3 spans 15 residues. The junction had 7 bases not matched to a gene; V was cut back by 4 bases and J by 7 bases. In germline, CDR1 is MDHEN, CDR2 SYDVKM. The data were produced by immunoSEQ multiplex PCR, yet TCRdb's version contains in-frame clones alone and is incomplete. The sample consists of 250,000 or so clones, just over 90% of them appearing once. This sequence originates from an adult in good health. The rearrangement links TRBV28 to TRBJ1-5; 10 nucleotides match TRBD1. The starting material was peripheral blood, obtained on day 0 of AZD1222 vaccination. CDR3 coding DNA: TGTGCCAGCAGTTCCCCGACAGGGGGCTGGCAGCCCCAGCATTTT. This gives the protein CASSSPTGGWQPQHF.